These 30 T cell receptor beta chains originate from one sample sequenced in a study of beta chain features in type 1 diabetes. The isolated RNA, all of it, was reverse transcribed, so expressed TCRB transcripts were what got sequenced. TCRdb's table, derived via immunoSEQ multiplex PCR, lists solely in-frame clones and lacks some. The sample records about 340,000 clones, 7.5% to 9% being singletons. The sample consisted of central memory CD4+ T cells from blood. These receptors were taken from a woman aged 18-30 years in good health.

This clone was counted a few times. The J gene is TRBJ2-6, the V gene TRBV7-9, with a weak D call TRBD1 (6 bases). Deletions cut 8 bases from V and 0 bases from J, with 14 bases between. This CDR3 spans 16 amino acids. Germline V gene data show CDR1 as SEHNR and CDR2 as FQNEAQ (reference sequence). The DNA for the CDR3 is TGTGCCAGCGAACAGGGTGCTGTCTCTGGGGCCAACGTCCTGACTTTC. This gives the protein CASEQGAVSGANVLTF. Full variable domain (remainder filled in from reference TRBV7-9 and TRBJ2-6): DTGVSQNPRHKITKRGQNVTFRCDPISEHNRLYWYRQTLGQGPEFLTYFQNEAQLEKSRLLSDRFSAERPKGSFSTLEIQRTEQGDSAMYLCASEQGAVSGANVLTFGAGSRLTVL.

This clone was detected a few times. V usage is TRBV28 and J usage is TRBJ2-7, with TRBD1 matching 10 bases. The CDR3 consists of 14 residues. The germline V gene encodes CDR1 MDHEN and CDR2 SYDVKM. J was trimmed by 10 bases and V by 2 bases; bases with no gene match: 8. In DNA form, the CDR3 reads TGTGCCAGCAGTTTACCCGATGACAGGGGGCGTCAGTACTTC. Its translation: CASSLPDDRGRQYF. The entire variable domain, with the rest obtained from reference TRBV28 and TRBJ2-7, is as follows: DVKVTQSSRYLVKRTGEKVFLECVQDMDHENMFWYRQDPGLGLRLIYFSYDVKMKEKGDIPEGYSVSREKKERFSLILESASTNQTSMYLCASSLPDDRGRQYFGPGTRLTVT.

V is TRBV18 and J is TRBJ2-3; the D is unclear. Trimming removed 3 bases at V and 0 bases at J, with 7 bases between. The CDR3 runs 14 residues. Germline assignment: CDR1 KGHSH and CDR2 LQKENI. CDR3 amino acids: CASSPAASTDTQYF. Here the CDR3 DNA reads TGTGCCAGCTCACCTGCCGCCAGCACAGATACGCAGTATTTT. The full variable domain, its missing parts supplied by reference TRBV18 and TRBJ2-3, is NAGVMQNPRHLVRRRGQEARLRCSPMKGHSHVYWYRQLPEEGLKFMVYLQKENIIDESGMPKERFSAEFPKEGPSILRIQQVVRGDSAAYFCASSPAASTDTQYFGPGTRLTVL.

This clone has more than one count but fewer than ten. V usage is TRBV29-1 and J usage is TRBJ2-7; D may be TRBD1 or TRBD2 (6 bases each). In germline, CDR1 is SQVTM, CDR2 ANQGSEA. Trimming removed 0 bases from V and 7 bases from J, with 31 bases in between. This CDR3 is built from 19 residues. The CDR3 bases are TGCAGCGTTGAAGAAAAGGAGGGGGTTCGTAGCGATCCACCGGGGGAGCAGTACTTC. Its protein is CSVEEKEGVRSDPPGEQYF.

The rearrangement links TRBV20-1 to TRBJ2-1; D unclear. In germline, CDR1 is DFQATT, CDR2 SNEGSKA (reference sequence). CDR3 size: 11 residues. Between the trimmed V and J ends, which lost 6 bases and 4 bases, there was a span of 7 bases. CDR3 in DNA: TGCAGTGCCTCAGATTACAATGAGCAGTTCTTC. This translates into CSASDYNEQFF.

The chain uses TRBV7-2 and TRBJ1-2, with a weak D call TRBD1 (5 bases). The V end lost 5 bases, the J end lost 8 bases, and 12 bases lay between the germline ends. Per the germline V gene, CDR1 is SGHTA and CDR2 is FQGNSA. The CDR3 length is 12 residues. The CDR3 DNA follows: TGTGCCAGCAGCCTAGGGGCGGTAGGCTACACCTTC. Translation: CASSLGAVGYTF.

This clone was picked up many times. The rearrangement joins TRBV5-6 to TRBJ1-1; weak D call: TRBD1 (5 bases). The CDR3 sequence is 11 residues long. Per the germline V gene, CDR1 is SGHDT and CDR2 is YYEEEE. Trimming cost V 4 bases and J 11 bases, with 12 bases left between them. The CDR3 reads CASSHRDGAFF. CDR3 bases: TGTGCCAGCAGCCACCGGGACGGGGCTTTCTTT. The complete variable domain, with remaining parts taken from reference TRBV5-6 and TRBJ1-1, reads DAGVTQSPTHLIKTRGQQVTLRCSPKSGHDTVSWYQQALGQGPQFIFQYYEEEERQRGNFPDRFSGHQFPNYSSELNVNALLLGDSALYLCASSHRDGAFFGQGTRLTVV.

This sequence joins TRBV7-9 and TRBJ2-6; D unresolved. The ends were cut back, 1 base at V and 0 bases at J, with 13 bases in the middle. The length of the CDR3 is 18 residues. Germline V lookup: CDR1 SEHNR, CDR2 FQNEAQ (reference sequence). As DNA, the CDR3 is TGTGCCAGCAGCTTAGAGACCCTAGTTCTCTCTGGGGCCAACGTCCTGACTTTC. Residues: CASSLETLVLSGANVLTF.

There are a few counts of this clone. The chain is built from TRBV4-2 and TRBJ2-1, with D perhaps matching TRBD2 (6 bases). This CDR3 is 14 amino acids long. CDR1 is LGHNA and CDR2 is YNFKEQ in the germline V gene. V was clipped by 5 bases and J by 5 bases, with 13 bases between them. DNA of the CDR3: TGTGCCAGCAGCGGGCGGCGGGGAAACAATGAGCAGTTCTTC. Encoded protein: CASSGRRGNNEQFF.

This rearrangement joins TRBV6-6 to TRBJ2-1; D gene uncertain. This CDR3 region has 12 residues. CDR1 and CDR2 (germline): MNHNY, SVGAGI (reference sequence). Trimming pared 5 bases from V and 12 bases from J, leaving 14 bases between. CDR3 protein: CASSLPETGQFF. The CDR3, as DNA: TGTGCCAGCAGTCTTCCTGAAACTGGGCAGTTCTTC.

This clone was picked up a small number of times. This rearrangement joins TRBV6-1 to TRBJ1-4; D is unclear. Trimming pared 5 bases from V and 0 bases from J, leaving 4 bases between. This CDR3 contains 13 residues. The germline V gene encodes CDR1 MNHNS and CDR2 SASEGT. CDR3 in amino acids: CASSRATNEKLFF. The DNA of the CDR3 is TGTGCCAGCAGTAGAGCAACTAATGAAAAACTGTTTTTT.

The chain carries TRBV5-1 and TRBJ1-1; D remains unclear. With 0 bases removed from V and 5 bases from J, the gap between germline ends came to 11 bases. This CDR3 is 14 amino acids long. Germline values: CDR1 SGHRS, CDR2 YFSETQ. Written as DNA, the CDR3 is TGCGCCAGCAGCTTGGAACAGAGGCCAACTGAAGCTTTCTTT. Residues: CASSLEQRPTEAFF.

J is TRBJ2-1 and V is TRBV18; 8 positions match TRBD1. The CDR3 is 17 amino acids. V trimming: 6 bases; J trimming: 4 bases; junction bases outside the gene matches: 14. Germline CDR1 KGHSH, CDR2 LQKENI. The CDR3: CASSRQGSSNGYNEQFF. The DNA for the CDR3 is TGTGCCAGCTCGCGACAGGGGTCCTCGAATGGATACAATGAGCAGTTCTTC.

This clone showed up just a few times. The gene calls are TRBV7-9 and TRBJ2-5; D is possibly TRBD1 or TRBD2 (5 bases each). Judging by the DNA end, TRBJ2-7 fits better; the J call may be wrong. This CDR3 comprises 14 residues. The germline V gene has CDR1 SEHNR and CDR2 FQNEAQ (reference sequence). For the CDR3, the DNA is TGTGCCAGCAGCTACGGGACGATACCCTACGAGCAGTACTTC. This translates into CASSYGTIPYEQYF.

Points on this clone: The sample holds other DNA sequences that translate to the same CDR3. In DNA form, the CDR3 reads TGTGCCAGTAGTAGAGGGGGCCTCGGCAATGAGCAGTTCTTC. Residues: CASSRGGLGNEQFF. The rearrangement uses TRBV19 and TRBJ2-1; 7 nucleotides align to TRBD1. Germline V CDR1 and CDR2: LNHDA, SQIVND (reference sequence). The CDR3 totals 14 residues. V was clipped by 4 bases and J by 6 bases; unmatched bases: 6.

This clone has only a few counts. This chain connects TRBV4-3 to TRBJ2-1; 13 nucleotides line up with TRBD2. Trimming cost V 4 bases and J 10 bases; bases outside gene matches: 7. The germline CDR1 and CDR2 sequences are LGHNA and YSLEER. This CDR3 comprises 15 residues. The CDR3 protein is CASSPGLAGEREQFF. CDR3 bases: TGCGCCAGCAGCCCCGGACTAGCGGGAGAGCGGGAGCAGTTCTTC.

This clone showed up just a few times. The chain carries TRBV7-2 and TRBJ2-1, with TRBD2 matching over 8 bases. Germline CDR1 is SGHTA and CDR2 is FQGNSA. This CDR3 has 15 amino acids. V shed 1 base, J shed 9 bases, and the junction held 8 bases outside the gene matches. The chain's CDR3 is CASSLEAGVSREQFF. The CDR3 DNA sequence: TGTGCCAGCAGCTTAGAAGCGGGAGTGTCGCGTGAGCAGTTCTTC. The complete variable domain, with remaining parts taken from reference TRBV7-2 and TRBJ2-1, reads GAGVSQSPSNKVTEKGKDVELRCDPISGHTALYWYRQSLGQGLEFLIYFQGNSAPDKSGLPSDRFSAERTGGSVSTLTIQRTQQEDSAVYLCASSLEAGVSREQFFGPGTRLTVL.

This clone was seen a handful of times. The chain has TRBV15 and TRBJ2-7, with 7 nucleotides matching TRBD2. The J segment lost 3 bases and the V segment lost 5 bases, leaving 10 bases of the junction unmatched. The CDR3 totals 15 residues. Germline V gene data show CDR1 as LNHNV and CDR2 as YYDKDF (reference sequence). The CDR3 sequence is CATSGAGDLRYEQYF. Written as DNA, the CDR3 is TGTGCCACCAGCGGTGCGGGAGACTTACGCTACGAGCAGTACTTC.

V gene TRBV4-1 combines with J gene TRBJ2-6; D not resolved. Between the trimmed V and J ends, which lost 1 base and 2 bases, there was a span of 9 bases. The germline V gene has CDR1 MGHRA and CDR2 YSYEKL. CDR3 length: 16 amino acids. The CDR3 region is CASSQGRSTGANVLTF. CDR3 coding DNA: TGCGCCAGCAGCCAAGGGCGGAGTACTGGGGCCAACGTCCTGACTTTC.

The V gene is TRBV19, the J gene TRBJ2-1, with a possible D match to TRBD1 (6 bases). This CDR3 spans 16 amino acids. Trimming took 0 bases from V and 0 from J, leaving 9 bases between them. Germline V CDR1 and CDR2: LNHDA, SQIVND (reference sequence). The CDR3 nucleotides read TGTGCCAGTAGTATAGAAAAGGGGGTCTCCTACAATGAGCAGTTCTTC. Translated: CASSIEKGVSYNEQFF.

The table lists this clone with many counts. V gene TRBV19 combines with J gene TRBJ2-1; TRBD2 agrees at 8 bases. The V segment lost 5 bases and the J segment 7 bases; nucleotides outside the gene matches: 7. Germline V gene sequence: CDR1 LNHDA, CDR2 SQIVND (reference sequence). The CDR3 covers 14 residues. CDR3 in amino acids: CASSDNGLANEQFF. The DNA for the CDR3 is TGTGCCAGTAGTGACAACGGACTAGCAAATGAGCAGTTCTTC.

V usage is TRBV27 and J usage is TRBJ2-7; possibly TRBD2 for D (5 bases). V lost 5 bases and J 0 bases, leaving 8 bases between the germline ends. The CDR3 contains 13 residues. The germline V gene encodes CDR1 MNHEY and CDR2 SMNVEV (reference sequence). The CDR3 here is CASSGAGSYEQYF. CDR3 nucleotides: TGTGCCAGCAGTGGCGCGGGCTCCTACGAGCAGTACTTC.

The chain has TRBV20-1 and TRBJ1-2; no clear D gene. Deletions cut 4 bases from V and 6 bases from J, with 3 bases between. Germline values: CDR1 DFQATT, CDR2 SNEGSKA (reference sequence). The CDR3 extends over 9 amino acids. CDR3 DNA: TGCAGTGCTATGGATGGCTACACCTTC. As protein: CSAMDGYTF.

The rearrangement joins TRBV10-1 to TRBJ1-2, with TRBD1 matching over 7 bases. V was pared by 2 bases and J by 5 bases, with 2 bases of the junction left unmatched. This CDR3 is 13 amino acids long. Germline lookup yields CDR1 WNHNN and CDR2 SYGVQD (reference sequence). CDR3 sequence reads: CASSEGTAYGYTF. CDR3 in DNA: TGCGCCAGCAGTGAGGGGACAGCTTATGGCTACACCTTC.

The J gene is TRBJ2-5, the V gene TRBV5-1, with 8 positions matching TRBD1. CDR3 length: 15 residues. Germline V gene sequence: CDR1 SGHRS, CDR2 YFSETQ. V trimming: 5 bases; J trimming: 9 bases; junction bases outside the gene matches: 15. CDR3 residues: CASRPGTGSSAAQYF. CDR3 nucleotides: TGCGCCAGCAGACCCGGGACAGGCTCTTCGGCGGCCCAGTACTTC. The full variable domain, rest sourced from reference TRBV5-1 and TRBJ2-5, is KAGVTQTPRYLIKTRGQQVTLSCSPISGHRSVSWYQQTPGQGLQFLFEYFSETQRNKGNFPGRFSGRQFSNSRSEMNVSTLELGDSALYLCASRPGTGSSAAQYFGPGTRLLVL.

The rearrangement uses TRBV5-1 and TRBJ1-5, with a weak D call TRBD1 (5 bases). Deletions cut 0 bases from V and 1 base from J, with 11 bases between. There are 16 residues in the CDR3. From germline, CDR1 is SGHRS and CDR2 YFSETQ. This chain's CDR3 is CASSLEGPTSNQPQHF. The CDR3, as DNA: TGCGCCAGCAGCTTGGAGGGACCTACGAGCAATCAGCCCCAGCATTTT.

This clone was counted a few times. The genes are TRBV28 and TRBJ2-1; TRBD2 agrees at 9 bases. Germline loops: CDR1 MDHEN, CDR2 SYDVKM. This CDR3 comprises 16 residues. V dropped 3 bases and J dropped 2; count of bases not matched to a gene: 5. CDR3 sequence: CASSFNSGSAYNEQFF. Here the CDR3 DNA reads TGTGCCAGCAGTTTTAATAGCGGGAGCGCCTACAATGAGCAGTTCTTC.

This clone was picked up a small number of times. The chain employs TRBV5-1 and TRBJ2-7; D perhaps matches TRBD1 (6 bases). V shed 0 bases and J shed 5 bases, with 15 bases lying between them. Germline lookup yields CDR1 SGHRS and CDR2 YFSETQ. The CDR3 extends over 15 amino acids. CDR3 sequence (DNA): TGCGCCAGCAGCTTGGTTCAGGGGCGGCGGGACGAGCAGTACTTC. Amino acids: CASSLVQGRRDEQYF.

This chain uses TRBV6-6 with TRBJ2-7, with a weak D call TRBD2 (6 bases). Germline CDR1 and CDR2: MNHNY and SVGAGI (reference sequence). Trimming took 6 bases from V and 2 from J, leaving 14 bases between them. The CDR3 loop spans 14 amino acids. Here the CDR3 reads CASRVLWGAYEQYF. In DNA form, the CDR3 reads TGTGCCAGCAGAGTCTTATGGGGGGCCTACGAGCAGTACTTC.

The chain links TRBV28 to TRBJ1-2, with a tentative D call TRBD1 (5 bases). The germline V gene has CDR1 MDHEN and CDR2 SYDVKM. V was cut by 6 bases and J by 5 bases, with 13 bases left in between. The CDR3 runs 13 residues. CDR3 amino acids: CASSTQGPYGYTF. The DNA of the CDR3 is TGTGCCAGCAGCACCCAGGGCCCTTATGGCTACACCTTC.